The clone carrying this T cell receptor beta chain was found once. These data come from a study of blood T cell repertoires in COVID-19. Study information: COVID-19 samples, acute and convalescent, were from the United States, Italy and Spain. T cells, B-cell-depleted T cells, or PBMCs provided the cDNA or gDNA that served as material.

The CDR3 totals 14 residues. Germline loops: CDR1 SGHAT, CDR2 FQNNGV. The ends lost 5 bases at V and 4 bases at J; junction bases unmatched: 6. Per the original data handling: Reference gene primer amplification gave nucleated cell count estimates. The table came from immunoSEQ multiplex PCR; TCRdb's copy has only in-frame clones and leaves some out. V and J calls and clone size are those listed in that table; D and trimming were worked out from the DNA. This table holds 200,000 or so clones, 80% to 90% found once. V gene TRBV11-2 combines with J gene TRBJ2-7, with 9 bases aligning to TRBD1. The sequence was collected from a woman aged 80 or over with acute or convalescent COVID-19. Specimen: peripheral blood. CDR3 region: CASSTGQGPYEQYF. The CDR3 nucleotides read TGTGCCAGCAGCACGGGACAGGGCCCTTACGAGCAGTACTTC.